This TCR beta chain was sequenced in a study of identical twins. Looked up from germline, CDR1 is SQVTM and CDR2 is ANQGSEA. J gave up 2 bases and V 6 bases, and 10 bases lay outside the gene matches. The CDR3 runs 15 residues. This clonotype was detected ten times or more. A single record per CDR3 protein comes from TCRdb applying MiXCR to the 5' RACE reads. This table holds about 240,000 distinct CDR3 sequences, 6% to 8% found once. In addition, the sample was reused for a study of yellow fever vaccine responses in identical twins.

Sequencing was performed on CD8+ T cells sorted from blood. The J gene is TRBJ2-1, the V gene TRBV29-1; 7 bases align to TRBD1. The source is a woman in her late teens or twenties in good health. The CDR3 DNA reads TGCAGCGTCGGCTCCGGGACAGTCGCCTACAATGAGCAGTTCTTC. This codes for CSVGSGTVAYNEQFF.